Following are 10 T cell receptor beta chains from one sample sequenced in a study of control samples from healthy donors and cancer patients. Using immunoSEQ multiplex PCR, the repertoire was profiled, and TCRdb retains in-frame clones only, with some absent. In the table there are about 86,000 clones, over 90% of which are singletons. Sample: blood. These receptor sequences come from a woman younger than 30 in good health.

CDR3 loop: CASSLALASTDTQYF. The CDR3 nucleotides read TGTGCCAGCAGTTTGGCCCTAGCGTCAACAGATACGCAGTATTTT. This chain links TRBV28 with TRBJ2-3, with D possibly being TRBD2 (6 bases). V was shortened by 3 bases and J by 3 bases, with 13 bases between the two germline ends. CDR1 is MDHEN, CDR2 SYDVKM, per germline. The CDR3 extends over 15 amino acids.

The chain joins TRBV19 to TRBJ1-4; D is perhaps TRBD1 (5 bases). Trimming pared 3 bases from V and 0 bases from J, leaving 11 bases between. Germline CDR1 LNHDA, CDR2 SQIVND (reference sequence). The CDR3 length is 16 residues. The CDR3 DNA is TGTGCCAGTAGTATGGGGACCAAAGCAACTAATGAAAAACTGTTTTTT. Its translation is CASSMGTKATNEKLFF.

The chain employs TRBV9 and TRBJ1-2; D call uncertain. Looked up from germline, CDR1 is SGDLS and CDR2 is YYNGEE. This CDR3 spans 14 amino acids. Trimming pared 4 bases from V and 4 bases from J, leaving 14 bases between. The chain's CDR3 is CASSLRTGGYGYTF. CDR3 nucleotide sequence: TGTGCCAGCAGCCTCCGAACGGGAGGCTATGGCTACACCTTC.

The rearrangement uses TRBV6-4 and TRBJ2-6, with 12 nucleotides matching TRBD2. There are 16 residues in the CDR3. Germline loops: CDR1 MRHNA, CDR2 SNTAGT. Losses at the gene ends were 5 bases for V and 4 bases for J; bases not matched to a gene: 3. CDR3 nucleotides: TGTGCCAGCAGTCCTAGCGGGAGGGCCGGGGCCAACGTCCTGACTTTC. This encodes CASSPSGRAGANVLTF.

V gene TRBV20-1 combines with J gene TRBJ2-3; no clear D. The V gene's germline CDR1 is DFQATT and CDR2 SNEGSKA (reference sequence). Between the trimmed V and J ends, which lost 7 bases and 6 bases, there was a span of 11 bases. The CDR3 runs to 11 residues. CDR3 in DNA: TGCAGTGTCAACCCCCGGGATACGCAGTATTTT. The encoded protein is CSVNPRDTQYF.

This clone is a singleton in its sample. This sequence joins TRBV3-1 (or the pseudogene TRBV3-2) and TRBJ1-5; D call uncertain. In germline, CDR1 is LGHDT, CDR2 YNNKEL (reference sequence). V dropped 2 bases and J dropped 4 bases, with 3 bases sitting between them. The CDR3 runs to 12 residues. CDR3 residues: CASSQRNQPQHF. CDR3 sequence (DNA): TGTGCCAGCAGCCAAAGGAATCAGCCCCAGCATTTT.

This rearrangement joins TRBV21-1 to TRBJ1-2. TRBV21-1 is given as a pseudogene. The CDR3 is made up of 15 amino acids. DNA of the CDR3: TGTGCCAGCAGCGCCCCCGGGACGGTGACTAATGGCTACACCTTC. This sequence encodes CASSAPGTVTNGYTF.

In this sample, this clone turned up once. The V and J genes are TRBV6-5 and TRBJ1-2; 10 nucleotides agree with TRBD1. This CDR3 is 13 amino acids long. Germline assignment: CDR1 MNHEY and CDR2 SVGAGI. V lost 6 bases to trimming and J lost 7 bases; unmatched junction nucleotides: 5. The CDR3 reads CASRGQGTGGYTF. The CDR3 bases are TGTGCCAGCAGGGGACAGGGGACTGGTGGCTACACCTTC.

This chain connects TRBV6-6 to TRBJ1-3; 7 bases line up with TRBD1. The CDR3 covers 12 residues. Germline CDR1 is MNHNY and CDR2 is SVGAGI (reference sequence). V lost 8 bases, J lost 6 bases, and 4 bases stayed unmatched. Here the CDR3 reads CASQGGENTIYF. CDR3 bases: TGTGCCAGCCAGGGGGGGGAAAACACCATATATTTT.

The V and J genes are TRBV3-1 (or the pseudogene TRBV3-2) and TRBJ1-5; a weak D match, TRBD1 (6 bases). CDR1 is LGHDT, CDR2 YNNKEL, per germline (reference sequence). The CDR3 runs 14 residues. The V gene lost 6 bases and the J gene lost 4 bases, with 13 bases spanning the gap. CDR3 protein: CASSQRQVNQPQHF. DNA of the CDR3: TGTGCCAGCAGTCAACGACAGGTTAATCAGCCCCAGCATTTT.